The sample holds many counts of the clone carrying this T cell receptor beta chain. Its antigen remains unknown. This entry is derived from a study of T cells in Graves' hyperthyroidism and ophthalmopathy. Study as a whole: Peripheral blood specimens were obtained at initial diagnosis, prior to any treatment.

Researchers amplified the TCR beta CDR3 regions from RNA transcripts. Using the HTBI primer set, a first-round RT-PCR was run on the TCR CDR3. TCRdb independently ran MiXCR on the multiplex PCR reads; one entry per CDR3 protein. The top ten clones hold about 7% of a sample with nearly 600,000 distinct CDR3 sequences, over 12% of them seen once. Study-level points and caveats: In simple terms, a model built on 13 V-J features told ophthalmopathy apart from stable hyperthyroidism.

Per germline, CDR1 DFQATT and CDR2 SNEGSKA (reference sequence). The germline V and J ends were trimmed by 5 bases and 7 bases, with 21 bases remaining between them. The CDR3 has 14 amino acids. The gene calls are TRBV20-1 and TRBJ2-7, with D tentatively TRBD2 (5 bases). The sequence derives from a woman between 18 and 29 years old with Graves' ophthalmopathy. The material sequenced was blood. CDR3 sequence (DNA): TGCAGTGCTGGACCGGACTCGCTTGGTCGTGAGCAGTACTTC. Translating gives CSAGPDSLGREQYF.